The T cell receptor (beta chain) described here comes from a study of shared clonotypes between healthy human individuals. Study-wide results and caveats: Naive subsets typically showed greater estimated richness than memory subsets. Blood was the only sampled material, and tissue repertoires likely differ.

In regard to this clone: Its antigen is as yet unknown.

In the original analysis: Junction-only sequences without quality scores came from ImmunoSEQ, so filtering differed. Generated by immunoSEQ multiplex PCR, the TCRdb table keeps only in-frame clones and is missing some. That table gives V, J and clone size, and the DNA gave D and trimming. The table has 300,000 to 400,000 clones, about 74% seen once. Source material: memory CD4+ T cells sorted from blood. The subset here: CD45RA-negative fraction. This receptor was obtained from a man younger than 40 in good health.

CDR3 amino acids: CASSRDRRGNTIYF. The DNA of the CDR3 is TGTGCCAGCAGCCGTGACAGGCGTGGAAACACCATATATTTT. The V and J genes are TRBV7-2 and TRBJ1-3; D possibly corresponds to TRBD1 (6 bases). The germline CDR1 and CDR2 sequences are SGHTA and FQGNSA. The CDR3 loop spans 14 amino acids. Trimming shortened V by 5 bases and J by 3 bases, and 11 bases separated the two germline ends.